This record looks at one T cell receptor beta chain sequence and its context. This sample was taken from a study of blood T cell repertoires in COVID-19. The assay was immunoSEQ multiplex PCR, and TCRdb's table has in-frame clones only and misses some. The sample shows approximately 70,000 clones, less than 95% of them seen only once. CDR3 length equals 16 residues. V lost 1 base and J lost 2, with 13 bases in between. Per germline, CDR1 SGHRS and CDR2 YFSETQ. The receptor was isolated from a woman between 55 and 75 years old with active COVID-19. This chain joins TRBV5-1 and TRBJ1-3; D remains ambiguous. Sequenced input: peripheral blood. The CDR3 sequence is CASSLLSHQAGNTIYF. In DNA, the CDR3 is TGCGCCAGCAGCTTGCTGTCACATCAGGCTGGAAACACCATATATTTT.